These 14 T cell receptor beta chains were sequenced from one sample in a study of T cells after yellow fever vaccination. From the 5' RACE reads, TCRdb called clonotypes with MiXCR, one entry per CDR3 protein. The sample has 140,000 to 150,000 distinct CDR3 sequences; about 6.2% are singletons. The sequences come from CD4+ T cells sorted from PBMCs, collected 10 days after the yellow fever booster vaccination. The receptors were sampled from a man aged 25-45 years who received the YFV17D yellow fever vaccine.

In this sample, this clonotype turned up many times. The V and J genes are TRBV9 and TRBJ2-5; possibly TRBD2 for D (6 bases). V dropped 0 bases and J dropped 5 bases, with 26 bases sitting between them. From germline, CDR1 is SGDLS and CDR2 YYNGEE. The CDR3 totals 19 residues. CDR3 sequence (DNA): TGTGCCAGCAGCGTAGTCCTAGCGCGGCCCCTTGGACGGGGGGAGACCCAGTACTTC. As protein: CASSVVLARPLGRGETQYF.

Many counts were recorded for this clonotype. The chain recombines TRBV29-1 with TRBJ2-5; 8 bases align to TRBD1. The CDR3 is 14 amino acids. The ends lost 5 bases at V and 4 bases at J; junction bases unmatched: 9. Germline-derived CDR1 and CDR2 are SQVTM and ANQGSEA. CDR3 sequence: CSVNPDRVGETQYF. In DNA form, the CDR3 reads TGCAGCGTTAACCCGGACAGGGTGGGAGAGACCCAGTACTTC.

This clonotype was observed a handful of times. The rearrangement uses TRBV18 and TRBJ1-5; D perhaps matches TRBD1 (5 bases). Germline V CDR1 and CDR2: KGHSH, LQKENI. V dropped 6 bases and J dropped 8 bases, with 14 bases sitting between them. The CDR3 loop spans 13 amino acids. The CDR3 DNA sequence: TGTGCCAGCTCGGCGGGGGGGTCTGAGCCCCAGCATTTT. Protein sequence: CASSAGGSEPQHF.

Of note for this clonotype: This may be a read error, as it is one base from a much larger clone. The chain uses TRBV5-6 and TRBJ1-5; 7 bases line up with TRBD1. CDR3 length: 15 residues. V lost 0 bases and J lost 5; bases outside the gene matches: 5. Germline V gives CDR1 SGHDT, CDR2 YYEEEE. The CDR3 coding sequence is TGTGCCAGCAGCTTGGGCAGGGGGGTACATCAGCCCCAGCATTTT. It encodes CASSLGRGVHQPQHF.

This clonotype was picked up one time. Since a much larger clone is just one base distant, this may be a read error. The chain links TRBV10-3 to TRBJ2-5; TRBD1 matches 10 bases. Germline CDR1 ENHRY, CDR2 SYGVKD. Unmatched junction bases numbered 9, after V lost 6 bases and J lost 5 bases. CDR3 length: 15 residues. DNA for the CDR3: TGTGCCATCAGCGCCCGGGACAGGGGTCATGAGACCCAGTACTTC. Its translation: CAISARDRGHETQYF.

The rearrangement joins TRBV12-3 or TRBV12-4 to TRBJ2-7, with TRBD1 matching 7 bases. The J segment lost 6 bases and the V segment lost 2 bases, leaving 7 bases of the junction unmatched. This CDR3 spans 14 amino acids. The DNA of the CDR3 is TGTGCCAGCAGTTTAACAGCGACAGGGACCGAGCAGTACTTC. Its protein product is CASSLTATGTEQYF.

This clonotype appeared many times. J is TRBJ2-7 and V is TRBV6-5; maybe TRBD1 (6 bases). Germline lookup yields CDR1 MNHEY and CDR2 SVGAGI. The V end lost 5 bases, the J end lost 5 bases, and 19 bases lay between the germline ends. There are 15 residues in the CDR3. DNA of the CDR3: TGTGCCAGCAGTCCCCTTGCAGGGGAGACAGACGAGCAGTACTTC. This codes for CASSPLAGETDEQYF.

The J gene is TRBJ1-1, the V gene TRBV10-1; a possible D gene is TRBD1 (5 bases). This CDR3 is 13 amino acids long. Per germline, CDR1 WNHNN and CDR2 SYGVQD (reference sequence). V lost 6 bases and J 6 bases, leaving 14 bases between the germline ends. The CDR3 DNA reads as TGCGCCAGCAGCCAGGGTTGGGGGTCTGAAGCTTTCTTT. This translates into CASSQGWGSEAFF.

This clonotype showed up many times. The chain combines TRBV5-6 with TRBJ2-1; D is perhaps TRBD2 (6 bases). The germline V gene encodes CDR1 SGHDT and CDR2 YYEEEE. The CDR3 has 17 residues. The V gene lost 0 bases and the J gene lost 0 bases, with 13 bases spanning the gap. CDR3 in amino acids: CASSLVLAGRSYNEQFF. In nucleotides, the CDR3 is TGTGCCAGCAGCTTGGTGCTGGCGGGACGCTCCTACAATGAGCAGTTCTTC.

Many counts were recorded for this clonotype. The rearrangement links TRBV6-1 to TRBJ2-1; the D is unclear. The CDR3 is 13 residues long. Germline V CDR1 and CDR2: MNHNS, SASEGT. V was shortened by 4 bases and J by 4 bases, with 8 bases between the two germline ends. This CDR3 reads CASSGPGYNEQFF. CDR3 DNA sequence: TGTGCCAGCAGTGGCCCAGGATACAATGAGCAGTTCTTC.

The table lists this clonotype with many counts. This chain joins TRBV3-1 and TRBJ2-1; D unresolved. CDR1 is LGHDT, CDR2 YNNKEL, per germline (reference sequence). With 0 bases removed from V and 6 bases from J, the gap between germline ends came to 12 bases. The CDR3 consists of 15 residues. The CDR3 loop reads CASSQELVIGNEQFF. The CDR3 DNA is TGTGCCAGCAGCCAAGAGCTAGTCATAGGCAATGAGCAGTTCTTC.

This chain uses TRBV5-1 with TRBJ2-1; tentative D call: TRBD2 (6 bases). Germline CDR1 reads SGHRS; CDR2 reads YFSETQ. The V end lost 5 bases, the J end lost 2 bases, and 11 bases lay between the germline ends. The CDR3 contains 14 residues. CDR3 in amino acids: CASRETGAYNEQFF. The CDR3 DNA is TGCGCCAGCAGGGAAACGGGAGCCTACAATGAGCAGTTCTTC.

In this sample, this clonotype turned up many times. V is TRBV12-3 or TRBV12-4 and J is TRBJ1-6; D is uncertain. CDR3 length: 12 amino acids. V lost 6 bases to trimming and J lost 8 bases, with 8 bases between them. The CDR3 region is CASRIHDSPLHF. CDR3 coding DNA: TGTGCCAGCAGAATCCATGATTCACCCCTCCACTTT.

This clonotype was detected many times. The chain carries TRBV7-2 and TRBJ2-7; D is ambiguous. In germline, CDR1 is SGHTA, CDR2 FQGNSA. CDR3 size: 15 residues. V was clipped by 5 bases and J by 2 bases, with 16 bases between them. For the CDR3, the DNA is TGTGCCAGCAGCCCTGATGTTGCTACCGCCTACGAGCAGTACTTC. This gives the protein CASSPDVATAYEQYF.